Shown below are 21 T cell receptor beta chains from a single sample sequenced in a study of post-analysis software for immune sequencing data (dated by TCRdb to 2015 to 2017). No antigen has been assigned to these receptors. Library method: PCR. Sequenced on an Illumina HiSeq 2500. To reduce PCR and sequencing biases, unique molecular identifiers were incorporated into the TCR beta cDNA libraries. TCRdb ran its own pipeline on the public reads, namely fastp trimming at Q25 and MiXCR clone calling, and kept in-frame beta chains. When rows share a CDR3 protein, they turn into one entry using the most common DNA and genes. Present in this sample are about 540,000 distinct CDR3 sequences, 30% to 40% of which were seen just once. Clones ranked in the top ten supply 4.5% to 7.5% of the sample. Findings and caveats that apply to the study as a whole: Patients showed significantly higher frequencies than controls for about five TRBV segments, among them TRBV5-6, TRBV5-1 and TRBV20-1.

The sample consisted of blood. The source of these receptors is a girl aged 2 to 17 with multiple sclerosis.

This chain joins TRBV20-1 and TRBJ2-3, with no clear D. The germline gives CDR1 DFQATT, CDR2 SNEGSKA (reference sequence). The germline V and J ends were trimmed by 1 base and 3 bases, with 8 bases remaining between them. The CDR3 sequence is 13 residues long. CDR3 nucleotides: TGCAGTGCTAGAGTACAGATGACAGATACGCAGTATTTT. Its protein product is CSARVQMTDTQYF.

The rearrangement links TRBV29-1 to TRBJ2-7; 8 bases map to TRBD1. Per the germline V gene, CDR1 is SQVTM and CDR2 is ANQGSEA. V dropped 6 bases and J dropped 1; count of bases not matched to a gene: 2. The CDR3 covers 12 residues. The chain's CDR3 is CSVRTGSYEQYF. CDR3 nucleotides: TGCAGCGTCAGGACAGGGTCCTACGAGCAGTACTTC.

This chain uses TRBV5-1 with TRBJ2-5; 9 bases are shared with TRBD1. The CDR3 loop spans 14 amino acids. With 4 bases clipped from V and 3 bases from J, the junction kept 4 bases outside the gene matches. From germline, CDR1 is SGHRS and CDR2 YFSETQ. This CDR3 reads CASSRGTGKETQYF. The CDR3 DNA reads as TGCGCCAGCAGCAGAGGGACAGGGAAAGAGACCCAGTACTTC.

The V and J genes are TRBV14 and TRBJ2-7; the match to TRBD2 covers 7 bases. The CDR3 extends over 18 amino acids. V dropped 4 bases and J dropped 0; count of bases not matched to a gene: 15. CDR1 and CDR2 from the germline V gene are SGHDN and FVKESK. The CDR3, as DNA: TGTGCCAGCAGCCCATCGGGGGGATTAGCGTTGAGCTCCTACGAGCAGTACTTC. This codes for CASSPSGGLALSSYEQYF.

The chain is built from TRBV5-4 and TRBJ1-1; D is unclear. The CDR3 is 15 amino acids. Germline CDR1 and CDR2: SGHNT and YYREEE (reference sequence). Trimming took 2 bases from V and 0 from J, leaving 11 bases between them. The CDR3: CASSFPGILNTEAFF. The CDR3 bases are TGTGCCAGCAGCTTCCCGGGGATCCTGAACACTGAAGCTTTCTTT.

The rearrangement uses TRBV3-1 and TRBJ2-5; D remains unclear. The V end lost 4 bases, the J end lost 13 bases, and 28 bases lay between the germline ends. CDR3 length: 16 residues. In germline, CDR1 is LGHDT, CDR2 YNNKEL (reference sequence). As DNA, the CDR3 is TGTGCCAGCAGCCCACCCCTCCAGGACCAAAGGTACGAGCGGTACTTC. It specifies CASSPPLQDQRYERYF.

The V gene is TRBV7-9, the J gene TRBJ2-5; the D is unclear. CDR1 SEHNR and CDR2 FQNEAQ come from the germline V gene (reference sequence). The CDR3 is 14 residues long. The V gene lost 2 bases and the J gene lost 2 bases, with 9 bases spanning the gap. The CDR3 region has the DNA TGTGCCAGCAGCTTACCGGTTTTACAAGAGACCCAGTACTTC. Residues: CASSLPVLQETQYF.

DNA for the CDR3: TGTGCCAGCAGCTTAACTAGGGTACTATACAATGAGCAGTTCTTC. Its protein is CASSLTRVLYNEQFF. The chain links TRBV7-8 to TRBJ2-1, with D tentatively TRBD2 (5 bases). Germline V lookup: CDR1 SGHVS, CDR2 FQNEAQ. The CDR3 is 15 amino acids. Trimming stripped 2 bases from V and 4 bases from J, with 12 bases between.

Comment on this clonotype: At one end, the junction sequence differs from germline, possibly due to a read error. CDR3 nucleotides: TGTGTCAGCAGTGGGGAAGTAAGGGTAGATACGCAGTATTTT. Protein product: CVSSGEVRVDTQYF. The chain has TRBV28 and TRBJ2-3, with unresolved D. The CDR3 sequence is 14 residues long. Germline loops: CDR1 MDHEN, CDR2 SYDVKM.

This clonotype has a handful of counts. The chain has TRBV12-3 or TRBV12-4 and TRBJ2-5, with 11 nucleotides matching TRBD2. This CDR3 is built from 15 residues. The V gene end was trimmed by 5 bases and the J gene end by 11 bases; junction bases not matched to a gene: 13. The CDR3 region has the DNA TGTGCCAGCAGTCCCTCTAGCGGGGGGAGCAATGAGCAGTACTTC. This translates into CASSPSSGGSNEQYF.

The chain uses TRBV11-2 and TRBJ2-6, with TRBD1 identical over 7 bases. The trim removed 0 bases at V and 2 bases at J, leaving 19 bases unmatched. CDR1 is SGHAT, CDR2 FQNNGV, per germline. The CDR3 sequence is 22 residues long. CDR3 in DNA: TGTGCCAGCAGCTTAGACCCCCGGGACAGAGAGAACTTCAGCCCTGGGGCCAACGTCCTGACTTTC. Amino acids: CASSLDPRDRENFSPGANVLTF.

The genes are TRBV2 and TRBJ1-2, with D unresolved. V was pared by 7 bases and J by 7 bases, with 10 bases between. The CDR3 covers 11 residues. The V gene's germline CDR1 is SNHLY and CDR2 FYNNEI. As DNA, the CDR3 is TGTGCCAGCAAAGGAAGGGTTGGCTACACCTTC. It specifies CASKGRVGYTF.

This clonotype has just a few counts. This sequence joins TRBV5-6 and TRBJ2-1, with D hard to call. Germline CDR1 SGHDT, CDR2 YYEEEE. The ends were cut back, 2 bases at V and 8 bases at J, with 8 bases in the middle. The CDR3 loop spans 12 amino acids. CDR3 bases: TGTGCCAGCAGCTTCGGCCGGGATGAGCAGTTCTTC. Residues: CASSFGRDEQFF.

The table lists this clonotype with a few counts. The CDR3 nucleotides are TGCAGTGCTAGAGAGGCGACCAGCTTTATGGAGACCCAGTACTTC. It specifies CSAREATSFMETQYF. This chain joins TRBV20-1 and TRBJ2-5; D remains ambiguous. The germline gives CDR1 DFQATT, CDR2 SNEGSKA (reference sequence). V lost 0 bases, J lost 5 bases, and 16 bases lay in between. The CDR3 is made up of 15 amino acids.

V usage is TRBV6-1 and J usage is TRBJ2-2, with TRBD2 identical over 16 bases. Germline loops: CDR1 MNHNS, CDR2 SASEGT. V shed 8 bases, J shed 8 bases, and the junction held 11 bases outside the gene matches. The CDR3 has 17 residues. In nucleotides, the CDR3 is TGTGCCAGCTCCGGCGGGACTAGCGGGGGGGCCATGGGGGAGCTGTTTTTT. Protein product: CASSGGTSGGAMGELFF.

The genes are TRBV29-1 and TRBJ1-4, with 7 bases matching TRBD1. The CDR3 is 15 residues long. The junction had 8 bases not matched to a gene; V was cut back by 7 bases and J by 0 bases. Germline V gene sequence: CDR1 SQVTM, CDR2 ANQGSEA. The CDR3 region has the DNA TGCAGCGCCCTGGACAGGAGTGCAACTAATGAAAAACTGTTTTTT. It encodes CSALDRSATNEKLFF. The whole variable domain, remainder taken from reference TRBV29-1 and TRBJ1-4, is SAVISQKPSRDICQRGTSLTIQCQVDSQVTMMFWYRQQPGQSLTLIATANQGSEATYESGFVIDKFPISRPNLTFSTLTVSNMSPEDSSIYLCSALDRSATNEKLFFGSGTQLSVL.

This clonotype was seen at least ten times. An end of the junction differs from the germline gene, which may be a read error. V gene TRBV5-1 combines with J gene TRBJ1-2; D might be TRBD1 (5 bases). The germline CDR1 and CDR2 sequences are SGHRS and YFSETQ. CDR3 length: 14 amino acids. For the CDR3, the DNA is TGTGCCAGCAGCTTGGTGCAGGGAGGGTATGGCTACACCTTC. This gives the protein CASSLVQGGYGYTF.

This clonotype has just a few counts. The chain recombines TRBV4-1 with TRBJ1-2, with 7 positions matching TRBD1. This CDR3 contains 17 residues. CDR1 and CDR2 (germline): MGHRA, YSYEKL. The junction had 15 bases not matched to a gene; V was cut back by 0 bases and J by 8 bases. The chain's CDR3 is CASSQDRGSDRFSGYTF. The CDR3 bases are TGCGCCAGCAGCCAAGATCGTGGATCGGACAGGTTTTCGGGCTACACCTTC.

The rearrangement uses TRBV15 and TRBJ2-3; D perhaps matches TRBD2 (6 bases). The CDR3 consists of 14 residues. The V and J ends lost 3 bases and 3 bases respectively, with 10 bases between them. The germline CDR1 and CDR2 sequences are LNHNV and YYDKDF (reference sequence). The chain's CDR3 is CATSSGGSTDTQYF. The CDR3 DNA is TGTGCCACCAGCAGCGGGGGTAGTACAGATACGCAGTATTTT.

The chain combines TRBV28 with TRBJ1-5; a weak D match, TRBD1 (5 bases). The CDR3 has 14 amino acids. Germline V CDR1 and CDR2: MDHEN, SYDVKM. V shed 8 bases and J shed 11 bases, with 22 bases lying between them. The CDR3 here is CASGNRRVERAQHF. The CDR3 region has the DNA TGTGCCAGCGGAAACAGGAGGGTCGAAAGGGCCCAGCATTTT.

V gene TRBV20-1 combines with J gene TRBJ2-1; no firm D call. The V end lost 5 bases, the J end lost 0 bases, and 11 bases lay between the germline ends. The length of the CDR3 is 14 residues. Looked up from germline, CDR1 is DFQATT and CDR2 is SNEGSKA (reference sequence). CDR3 amino acids: CSAPAPNSYNEQFF. The DNA for the CDR3 is TGCAGTGCTCCGGCGCCGAACTCCTACAATGAGCAGTTCTTC.